A single sample is the source of the 28 T cell receptor beta chains below, sequenced in a study of T cells in localized non-small cell lung cancer. Only in-frame clones appear in the TCRdb table, and some are missing; sequencing was by immunoSEQ multiplex PCR. The top ten hold approximately 4.8% of the sample, which has about 19,000 clones, roughly 84% seen once. Sequencing was performed on peripheral blood, taken before any cancer treatment. The receptors stem from a man aged 40 to 70 with stage I lung adenocarcinoma.

The chain combines TRBV21-1 with TRBJ1-1. TRBV21-1 is shown as a pseudogene. This CDR3 region has 16 residues. The CDR3 DNA reads as TGTGCCAGCAGCAAAGCGTGGGGGGCGGTGGCCACTGAAGCTTTCTTT. It yields the protein CASSKAWGAVATEAFF.

This chain links TRBV28 with TRBJ2-7, with D perhaps TRBD1 (5 bases). V lost 4 bases to trimming and J lost 2 bases, with 12 bases between them. Germline CDR1 is MDHEN and CDR2 is SYDVKM. This CDR3 is 14 amino acids long. This CDR3 is CASSSMTATYEQYF. CDR3 nucleotides: TGTGCCAGCAGTTCCATGACAGCGACCTACGAGCAGTACTTC. The entire variable domain, with the rest obtained from reference TRBV28 and TRBJ2-7, is as follows: DVKVTQSSRYLVKRTGEKVFLECVQDMDHENMFWYRQDPGLGLRLIYFSYDVKMKEKGDIPEGYSVSREKKERFSLILESASTNQTSMYLCASSSMTATYEQYFGPGTRLTVT.

The chain has TRBV5-1 and TRBJ2-7; the D is unclear. With 0 bases removed from V and 3 bases from J, the gap between germline ends came to 10 bases. The CDR3 is 14 residues long. Germline V gene data show CDR1 as SGHRS and CDR2 as YFSETQ. The CDR3 nucleotides are TGCGCCAGCAGCTTGGACCAGAGTTACTACGAGCAGTACTTC. It yields the protein CASSLDQSYYEQYF.

This sequence joins TRBV19 and TRBJ2-1; 16 bases line up with TRBD2. Trimming at V came to 6 bases and at J to 15 bases, leaving 11 bases not matched to a gene. The CDR3 is 15 amino acids. Looked up from germline, CDR1 is LNHDA and CDR2 is SQIVND (reference sequence). CDR3 residues: CASSAGTSGRVFAFF. Here the CDR3 DNA reads TGTGCCAGTAGCGCGGGGACTAGCGGGAGGGTCTTCGCGTTCTTC.

The rearrangement uses TRBV28 and TRBJ1-1, with 9 bases lining up with TRBD1. V trimming: 8 bases; J trimming: 4 bases; junction bases outside the gene matches: 5. The CDR3 covers 13 residues. The V gene's germline CDR1 is MDHEN and CDR2 SYDVKM. The CDR3 region is CASWDRATTEAFF. The CDR3 coding sequence is TGTGCCAGCTGGGACAGGGCTACCACTGAAGCTTTCTTT.

This chain joins TRBV4-1 and TRBJ2-1, with a weak D call TRBD2 (5 bases). Germline-derived CDR1 and CDR2 are MGHRA and YSYEKL. The CDR3 spans 15 residues. Deletions cut 1 base from V and 7 bases from J, with 14 bases between. This chain's CDR3 is CASSQVEGAENEQFF. The CDR3 region has the DNA TGCGCCAGCAGCCAAGTCGAGGGCGCGGAGAATGAGCAGTTCTTC.

The chain is built from TRBV4-1 and TRBJ2-1, with D perhaps assigned TRBD1 or TRBD2 (6 bases each). The CDR3 sequence is 16 residues long. V lost 2 bases and J 4 bases, leaving 15 bases between the germline ends. CDR1 and CDR2 from the germline V gene are MGHRA and YSYEKL. The CDR3 reads CASSQFIGGLYNEQFF. CDR3 DNA: TGCGCCAGCAGCCAATTTATAGGGGGACTTTACAATGAGCAGTTCTTC.

This chain uses TRBV11-1 with TRBJ2-7; no definite D call. The CDR3 loop spans 16 amino acids. CDR1 is SGHAT, CDR2 FQDESV, per germline (reference sequence). The V and J ends lost 3 bases and 0 bases respectively, with 15 bases between them. This CDR3 reads CASSFSRPPGSYEQYF. The DNA for the CDR3 is TGTGCCAGCAGCTTCTCTAGGCCACCCGGCTCCTACGAGCAGTACTTC.

The chain combines TRBV7-2 with TRBJ2-2; D gene ambiguous. The CDR3 is made up of 13 amino acids. Trimming cost V 7 bases and J 7 bases, with 13 bases left between them. CDR1 is SGHTA and CDR2 is FQGNSA in the germline V gene. In DNA, the CDR3 is TGTGCCAGCAAAGCTGAGTTACACGGGGAGCTGTTTTTT. Residues: CASKAELHGELFF.

By share, this clone counts as medium-sized. The rearrangement links TRBV5-4 to TRBJ1-1; no reliable D call. The CDR3 extends over 14 amino acids. CDR1 is SGHNT and CDR2 is YYREEE in the germline V gene (reference sequence). Trimming stripped 4 bases from V and 1 base from J, with 11 bases between. As DNA, the CDR3 is TGTGCCAGCAGCCCAGACCTCCAGAACACTGAAGCTTTCTTT. Translation gives CASSPDLQNTEAFF.

The chain has TRBV9 and TRBJ2-2; D is perhaps TRBD2 (6 bases). The CDR3 is made up of 16 amino acids. Germline V lookup: CDR1 SGDLS, CDR2 YYNGEE. V was cut by 1 base and J by 2 bases, with 12 bases left in between. For the CDR3, the DNA is TGTGCCAGCAGCGTACTGGCGGGGCTTAACACCGGGGAGCTGTTTTTT. Translation gives CASSVLAGLNTGELFF.

V gene TRBV19 combines with J gene TRBJ2-2; D remains unclear. This CDR3 region has 14 residues. Trimming shortened V by 6 bases and J by 1 base, and 9 bases separated the two germline ends. Germline V gene lookup returns CDR1 LNHDA and CDR2 SQIVND (reference sequence). The CDR3 sequence is CASRSGVNTGELFF. As DNA, the CDR3 is TGTGCCAGTAGGAGTGGAGTGAACACCGGGGAGCTGTTTTTT.

In its sample, this clone was seen once. The rearrangement uses TRBV9 and TRBJ1-5; no firm D call. The ends were cut back, 0 bases at V and 1 base at J, with 5 bases in the middle. From germline, CDR1 is SGDLS and CDR2 YYNGEE. The CDR3 is made up of 14 amino acids. For the CDR3, the DNA is TGTGCCAGCAGCGTAGGCGCCAGCAATCAGCCCCAGCATTTT. The encoded protein is CASSVGASNQPQHF. Supplemented by reference TRBV9 and TRBJ1-5, the full variable domain reads DSGVTQTPKHLITATGQRVTLRCSPRSGDLSVYWYQQSLDQGLQFLIQYYNGEERAKGNILERFSAQQFPDLHSELNLSSLELGDSALYFCASSVGASNQPQHFGDGTRLSIL.

V and J are TRBV18 and TRBJ2-2; no clear D gene. Germline V lookup: CDR1 KGHSH, CDR2 LQKENI. The CDR3 extends over 15 amino acids. The V gene lost 3 bases and the J gene lost 0 bases, with 8 bases spanning the gap. The CDR3 loop reads CASSPWQTNTGELFF. The CDR3 DNA follows: TGTGCCAGCTCACCTTGGCAGACGAACACCGGGGAGCTGTTTTTT.

The chain has TRBV5-4 and TRBJ2-1, with D uncertain. The V end was cut by 2 bases, the J end by 8 bases, with 8 bases between. Germline V gene lookup returns CDR1 SGHNT and CDR2 YYREEE (reference sequence). The CDR3 totals 12 residues. The CDR3 DNA reads as TGTGCCAGCAGCTTTGGATCCGATGAGCAGTTCTTC. This sequence encodes CASSFGSDEQFF.

CDR3 in amino acids: CASSKVTACISYEQYF. CDR3 DNA: TGTGCCAGCAGCAAAGTGACAGCGTGTATATCTTACGAGCAGTACTTC. The V gene is TRBV21-1, the J gene TRBJ2-7; the DNA was not compared with TRBD1, the D call given in the table. TRBV21-1 represents a pseudogene. This CDR3 contains 16 residues.

The rearrangement links TRBV10-3 to TRBJ2-1; 7 bases are shared with TRBD2. This CDR3 has 15 amino acids. The germline CDR1 and CDR2 sequences are ENHRY and SYGVKD. V trimming: 3 bases; J trimming: 2 bases; junction bases outside the gene matches: 4. In DNA form, the CDR3 reads TGTGCCATCAGTGAAACTAGCGCCCCCTACAATGAGCAGTTCTTC. It encodes CAISETSAPYNEQFF.

This chain connects TRBV28 to TRBJ2-1; 8 bases map to TRBD1. Germline CDR1 and CDR2: MDHEN and SYDVKM. The V gene end was trimmed by 3 bases and the J gene end by 5 bases; junction bases not matched to a gene: 6. This CDR3 is built from 15 residues. The CDR3 coding sequence is TGTGCCAGCAGTTTGGCAGGGGGCGCCGACAATGAGCAGTTCTTC. Its protein is CASSLAGGADNEQFF.

In its sample, this clone was seen a few times. The V call is TRBV11-2, the J call TRBJ2-5, with D possibly matching TRBD2 (5 bases). V lost 3 bases to trimming and J lost 10 bases, with 15 bases between them. Germline V gene data show CDR1 as SGHAT and CDR2 as FQNNGV. This CDR3 spans 13 amino acids. CDR3 residues: CASSFESAAGQYF. CDR3 bases: TGTGCCAGCAGCTTCGAATCCGCCGCGGGCCAGTACTTC.

V is TRBV19 and J is TRBJ2-1, with 7 bases identical to TRBD2. CDR1 LNHDA and CDR2 SQIVND come from the germline V gene (reference sequence). With V trimmed by 5 bases and J by 7 bases, 8 bases remained unmatched. This CDR3 comprises 14 residues. The CDR3 sequence: CASSVTSVTNEQFF. The CDR3 nucleotides read TGTGCCAGTAGTGTCACTAGCGTGACAAATGAGCAGTTCTTC.

The rearrangement links TRBV7-9 to TRBJ2-7; weak D call: TRBD2 (6 bases). The length of the CDR3 is 14 residues. CDR1 is SEHNR and CDR2 is FQNEAQ in the germline V gene (reference sequence). V was pared by 1 base and J by 6 bases, with 13 bases between. The CDR3 spells CASSLEIVGGEQYF. The CDR3 bases are TGTGCCAGCAGCTTAGAAATCGTGGGGGGCGAGCAGTACTTC.

This clone was observed a handful of times. The V call is TRBV30, the J call TRBJ2-7, with D perhaps matching TRBD1 (6 bases). The germline V gene has CDR1 GTSNPN and CDR2 SVGIG (reference sequence). V shed 4 bases and J shed 8 bases, with 21 bases lying between them. This CDR3 region has 14 residues. The CDR3 DNA sequence: TGTGCCTGGAAGGTAGGCAGGGGAATATCCCAGCAGTACTTC. It yields the protein CAWKVGRGISQQYF.

CDR3 amino acids: CASSSGTGNYGYTF. CDR3 bases: TGTGCCAGCAGTTCCGGGACAGGGAACTATGGCTACACCTTC. This rearrangement joins TRBV28 to TRBJ1-2; TRBD1 agrees at 9 bases. This CDR3 contains 14 residues. The germline V gene has CDR1 MDHEN and CDR2 SYDVKM. Trimming at V came to 4 bases and at J to 2 bases, leaving 2 bases not matched to a gene.

This rearrangement joins TRBV5-1 to TRBJ2-2; D might be TRBD1 (5 bases). The CDR3 totals 13 residues. CDR1 is SGHRS and CDR2 is YFSETQ in the germline V gene. The germline V and J ends were trimmed by 3 bases and 4 bases, with 7 bases remaining between them. The CDR3 is CASSSRATGELFF. CDR3 bases: TGCGCCAGCAGCTCCAGGGCCACCGGGGAGCTGTTTTTT.

This clone was counted once. The chain joins TRBV25-1 to TRBJ1-3, with TRBD1 identical over 9 bases. CDR3 length: 14 amino acids. Germline loops: CDR1 MGHDK, CDR2 SYGVNS. The V and J ends lost 6 bases and 4 bases, in that order; junction bases with no gene match: 4. The CDR3 DNA sequence: TGTGCCAGCAGCTGGGGACAGGGAGGAAACACCATATATTTT. Amino acids: CASSWGQGGNTIYF.

This clone was found once. The chain has TRBV4-3 and TRBJ2-1, with D perhaps matching TRBD1 (5 bases). The CDR3 sequence is 18 residues long. In germline, CDR1 is LGHNA, CDR2 YSLEER. V lost 0 bases, J lost 0 bases, and 15 bases lay in between. CDR3 residues: CASSQEVGRASSYNEQFF. The CDR3 coding sequence is TGCGCCAGCAGCCAAGAGGTAGGCAGGGCCAGCTCCTACAATGAGCAGTTCTTC.

This chain uses TRBV5-1 with TRBJ1-2; D is ambiguous. Germline-derived CDR1 and CDR2 are SGHRS and YFSETQ. Trimming shortened V by 1 base and J by 5 bases, and 15 bases separated the two germline ends. The CDR3 extends over 15 amino acids. The CDR3 spells CASSLRGYGGYGYTF. The DNA for the CDR3 is TGCGCCAGCAGCTTGAGAGGGTATGGAGGTTATGGCTACACCTTC.

This clone showed up just once. The chain uses TRBV12-5 and TRBJ1-1, with D perhaps TRBD1 (5 bases). The CDR3 spans 18 residues. Trimming cost V 0 bases and J 1 base, with 18 bases left between them. Germline V lookup: CDR1 LGHNT, CDR2 FRNRAP. In nucleotides, the CDR3 is TGTGCTAGTGGTTTGGTACTCGATGACGAAGGGGCGAACACTGAAGCTTTCTTT. Its protein product is CASGLVLDDEGANTEAFF. The whole variable domain, remainder taken from reference TRBV12-5 and TRBJ1-1, is DARVTQTPRHKVTEMGQEVTMRCQPILGHNTVFWYRQTMMQGLELLAYFRNRAPLDDSGMPKDRFSAEMPDATLATLKIQPSEPRDSAVYFCASGLVLDDEGANTEAFFGQGTRLTVV.